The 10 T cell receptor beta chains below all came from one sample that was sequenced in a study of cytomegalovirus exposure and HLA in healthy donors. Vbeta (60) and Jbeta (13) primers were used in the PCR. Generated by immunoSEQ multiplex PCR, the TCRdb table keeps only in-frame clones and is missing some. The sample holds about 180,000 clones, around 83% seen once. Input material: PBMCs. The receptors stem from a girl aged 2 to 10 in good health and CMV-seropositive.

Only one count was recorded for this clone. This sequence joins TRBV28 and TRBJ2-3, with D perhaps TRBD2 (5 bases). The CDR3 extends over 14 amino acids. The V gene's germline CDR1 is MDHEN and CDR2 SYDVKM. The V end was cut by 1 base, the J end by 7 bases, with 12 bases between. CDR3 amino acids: CASSLSGSPHTQYF. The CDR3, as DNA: TGTGCCAGCAGTTTATCGGGGAGTCCGCATACGCAGTATTTT. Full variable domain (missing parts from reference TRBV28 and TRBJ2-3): DVKVTQSSRYLVKRTGEKVFLECVQDMDHENMFWYRQDPGLGLRLIYFSYDVKMKEKGDIPEGYSVSREKKERFSLILESASTNQTSMYLCASSLSGSPHTQYFGPGTRLTVL.

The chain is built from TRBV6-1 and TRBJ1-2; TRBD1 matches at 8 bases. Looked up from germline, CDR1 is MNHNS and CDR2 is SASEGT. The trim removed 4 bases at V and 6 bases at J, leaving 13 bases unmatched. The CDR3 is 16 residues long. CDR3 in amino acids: CASSADRVEPRDGYTF. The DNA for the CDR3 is TGTGCCAGCAGTGCGGACAGGGTCGAACCCCGGGATGGCTACACCTTC.

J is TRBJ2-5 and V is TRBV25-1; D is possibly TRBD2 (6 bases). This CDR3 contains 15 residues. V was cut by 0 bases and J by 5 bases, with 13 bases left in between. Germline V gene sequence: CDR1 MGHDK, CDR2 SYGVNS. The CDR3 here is CASSEYTGSGETQYF. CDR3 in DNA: TGTGCCAGCAGTGAATACACCGGGAGTGGGGAGACCCAGTACTTC.

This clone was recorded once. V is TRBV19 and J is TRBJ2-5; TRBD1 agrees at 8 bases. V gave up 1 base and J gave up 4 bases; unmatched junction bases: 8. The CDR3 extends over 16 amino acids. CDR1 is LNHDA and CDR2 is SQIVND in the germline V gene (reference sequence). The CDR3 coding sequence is TGTGCCAGTAGTATAGGCAGTCGAGGGACAGGAGAGACCCAGTACTTC. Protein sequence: CASSIGSRGTGETQYF. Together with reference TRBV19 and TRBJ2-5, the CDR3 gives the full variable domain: DGGITQSPKYLFRKEGQNVTLSCEQNLNHDAMYWYRQDPGQGLRLIYYSQIVNDFQKGDIAEGYSVSREKKESFPLTVTSAQKNPTAFYLCASSIGSRGTGETQYFGPGTRLLVL.

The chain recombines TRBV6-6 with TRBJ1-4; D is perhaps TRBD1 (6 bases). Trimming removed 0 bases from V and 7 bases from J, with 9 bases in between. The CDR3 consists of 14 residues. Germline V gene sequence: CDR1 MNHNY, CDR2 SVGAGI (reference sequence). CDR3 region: CASSYSGRGEKLFF. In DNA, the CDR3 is TGTGCCAGCAGTTACTCAGGCAGGGGTGAAAAACTGTTTTTT.

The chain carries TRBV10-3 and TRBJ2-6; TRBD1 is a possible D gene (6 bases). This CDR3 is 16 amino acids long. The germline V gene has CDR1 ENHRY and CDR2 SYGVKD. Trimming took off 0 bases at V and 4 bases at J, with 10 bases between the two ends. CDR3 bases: TGTGCCATCAGTGAGTCTTCAGGGGACGGGGCCAACGTCCTGACTTTC. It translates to CAISESSGDGANVLTF.

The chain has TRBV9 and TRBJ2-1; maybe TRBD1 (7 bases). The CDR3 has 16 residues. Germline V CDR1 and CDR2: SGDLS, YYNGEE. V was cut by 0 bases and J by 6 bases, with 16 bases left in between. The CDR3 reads CASSVEGAYGGNEQFF. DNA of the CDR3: TGTGCCAGCAGCGTAGAGGGGGCCTACGGGGGCAATGAGCAGTTCTTC.

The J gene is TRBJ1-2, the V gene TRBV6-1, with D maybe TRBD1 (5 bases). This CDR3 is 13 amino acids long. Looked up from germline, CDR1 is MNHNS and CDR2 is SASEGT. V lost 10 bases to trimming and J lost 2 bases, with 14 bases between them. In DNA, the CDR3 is TGTGCCACCCGCTGGAAGGGGAACTATGGCTACACCTTC. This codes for CATRWKGNYGYTF.

The CDR3 DNA sequence: TGCAGCGTTGTTTCCGGGGGGCTCAATCAGCCCCAGCATTTT. Amino acid sequence: CSVVSGGLNQPQHF. V usage is TRBV29-1 and J usage is TRBJ1-5, with D possibly TRBD1 on 6 matching bases. V was shortened by 4 bases and J by 3 bases, with 13 bases between the two germline ends. Germline lookup yields CDR1 SQVTM and CDR2 ANQGSEA. CDR3 size: 14 residues.

The CDR3 protein is CASSFQEVYGYTF. CDR3 bases: TGTGCCAGCAGCTTCCAGGAGGTCTATGGCTACACCTTC. The V call is TRBV7-8, the J call TRBJ1-2; D remains unclear. The germline CDR1 and CDR2 sequences are SGHVS and FQNEAQ. Trimming took off 3 bases at V and 4 bases at J, with 9 bases between the two ends. The CDR3 runs 13 residues.